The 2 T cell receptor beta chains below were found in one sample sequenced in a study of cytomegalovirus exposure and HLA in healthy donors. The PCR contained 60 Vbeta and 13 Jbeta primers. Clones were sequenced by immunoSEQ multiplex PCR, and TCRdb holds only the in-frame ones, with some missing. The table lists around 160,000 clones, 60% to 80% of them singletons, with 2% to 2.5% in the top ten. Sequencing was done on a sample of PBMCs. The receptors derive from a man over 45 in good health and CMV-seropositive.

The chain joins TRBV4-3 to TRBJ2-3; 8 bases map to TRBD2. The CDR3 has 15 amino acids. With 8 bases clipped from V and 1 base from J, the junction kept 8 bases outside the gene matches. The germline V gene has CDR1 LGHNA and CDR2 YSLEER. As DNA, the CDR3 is TGCGCCAGCTCTGTGGGGCGGGGGGGCACAGATACGCAGTATTTT. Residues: CASSVGRGGTDTQYF.

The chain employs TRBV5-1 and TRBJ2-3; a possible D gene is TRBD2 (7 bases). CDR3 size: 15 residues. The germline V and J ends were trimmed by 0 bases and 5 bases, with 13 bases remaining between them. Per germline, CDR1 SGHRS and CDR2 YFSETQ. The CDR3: CASSLVGGAGDTQYF. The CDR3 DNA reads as TGCGCCAGCAGCTTGGTGGGGGGGGCAGGAGATACGCAGTATTTT. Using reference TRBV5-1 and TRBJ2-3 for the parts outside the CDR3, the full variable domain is KAGVTQTPRYLIKTRGQQVTLSCSPISGHRSVSWYQQTPGQGLQFLFEYFSETQRNKGNFPGRFSGRQFSNSRSEMNVSTLELGDSALYLCASSLVGGAGDTQYFGPGTRLTVL.